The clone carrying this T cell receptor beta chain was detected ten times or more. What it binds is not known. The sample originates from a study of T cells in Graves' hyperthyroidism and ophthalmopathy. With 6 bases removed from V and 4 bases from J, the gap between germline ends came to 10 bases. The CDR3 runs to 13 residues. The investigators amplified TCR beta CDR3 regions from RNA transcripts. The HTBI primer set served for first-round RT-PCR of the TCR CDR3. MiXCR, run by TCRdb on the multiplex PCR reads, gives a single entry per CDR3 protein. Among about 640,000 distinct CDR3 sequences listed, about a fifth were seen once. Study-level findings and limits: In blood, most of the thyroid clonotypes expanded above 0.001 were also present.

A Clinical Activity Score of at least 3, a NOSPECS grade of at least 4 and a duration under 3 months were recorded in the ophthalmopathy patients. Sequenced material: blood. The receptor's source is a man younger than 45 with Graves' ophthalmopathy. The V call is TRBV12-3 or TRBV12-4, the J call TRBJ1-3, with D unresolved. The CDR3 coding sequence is TGTGCCAGCAGAGCGGACGTAGGAAACACCATATATTTT. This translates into CASRADVGNTIYF.